This T cell receptor (beta chain) emerged from a study of blood T cell repertoires in COVID-19. Study summary: The study drew acute and convalescent COVID-19 samples from the United States, Italy and Spain.

Per the germline V gene, CDR1 is MNHEY and CDR2 is SVGAGI. This CDR3 spans 15 amino acids. V was pared by 6 bases and J by 6 bases, with 9 bases of the junction left unmatched. In Seattle, patients joined the study during active infection and were tracked longitudinally. Original processing notes: Reference gene primer amplification in the assay estimated nucleated cell counts. The assay was immunoSEQ multiplex PCR, and TCRdb's table has in-frame clones only and misses some. V, J and clone size are taken as reported in that table, and D and trimming were inferred from the DNA itself. The data contain about 320,000 clones, 88% of them singletons.

V gene TRBV6-5 combines with J gene TRBJ1-5; 9 bases map to TRBD1. Sequences were obtained from peripheral blood. The sequence derives from a woman aged 25 to 45 with COVID-19, enrolled during active disease. CDR3 DNA: TGTGCCAGCAGACCGACAGGGGGGAAGAGTCAGCCCCAGCATTTT. It codes for CASRPTGGKSQPQHF.